This T cell receptor beta chain was observed in a study of shared clonotypes between healthy human individuals. Overall study context: Plates per donor: three CD4 naive, three CD4 memory, two CD8 naive, one CD8 memory. Study-wide findings and caveats: When naive CD4 clonotypes were compared across a few donors, around 5% were shared. Relative to clonotypes present in all four donors, those not shared had lower generation probabilities.

With regard to this clone: Its antigen is not known.

V was clipped by 8 bases and J by 8 bases, with 9 bases between them. CDR1 MNHNS and CDR2 SASEGT come from the germline V gene. The CDR3 length is 10 residues. The table came from immunoSEQ multiplex PCR; TCRdb's copy has only in-frame clones and leaves some out. The sample holds 2.5 million or so clones; roughly nine tenths are singletons and the top ten take 0.11% to 0.15%. The TCR comes from a man between 18 and 29 years old in good health. The J gene is TRBJ1-2, the V gene TRBV6-1; D remains ambiguous. The sample taken for sequencing was naive CD4+ T cells sorted from blood. Described subset: CD45RA+ positively selected. The CDR3 DNA sequence: TGTGCCAGCGCCCTAGGGGGCTACACCTTC. Amino acids: CASALGGYTF.